These 18 T cell receptor beta chains came from one sample sequenced in a study of cytomegalovirus exposure and HLA in healthy donors. Amplification used 60 Vbeta primers and 13 Jbeta primers. Profiled with immunoSEQ multiplex PCR; TCRdb holds only in-frame clones, not every one. The data show around 100,000 clones, 74% seen once. The sequencing sample was made of PBMCs. These receptors originate from a woman aged 40 to 55 in good health and CMV-seropositive.

The chain recombines TRBV21-1 with TRBJ2-1; TRBD2, as called in the table, went unchecked against the DNA. TRBV21-1 represents a pseudogene. The CDR3 is 16 amino acids. Written as DNA, the CDR3 is TGTGCCAGCAGCAGAAGTGCGGTCTCCGGTAGCAATGAGCAGTTCTTC. Translated: CASSRSAVSGSNEQFF.

The V gene is TRBV4-1, the J gene TRBJ1-2, with 8 bases identical to TRBD1. The germline V gene encodes CDR1 MGHRA and CDR2 YSYEKL. Germline trimming cut 3 bases from V and 7 bases from J; bases unmatched to any gene: 10. The CDR3 extends over 15 amino acids. This chain's CDR3 is CASSHQAGGAFGYTF. CDR3 DNA: TGCGCCAGCAGCCACCAGGCAGGGGGCGCTTTTGGCTACACCTTC.

There are a few counts of this clone. The chain carries TRBV5-4 and TRBJ2-7, with 8 bases fitting TRBD1. From germline, CDR1 is SGHNT and CDR2 YYREEE (reference sequence). The CDR3 extends over 15 amino acids. V gave up 2 bases and J gave up 4 bases; unmatched junction bases: 8. CDR3 in amino acids: CASSFLTGDLYEQYF. The CDR3 DNA reads TGTGCCAGCAGCTTTCTGACAGGGGACTTATACGAGCAGTACTTC. The full variable domain, rest sourced from reference TRBV5-4 and TRBJ2-7, is ETGVTQSPTHLIKTRGQQVTLRCSSQSGHNTVSWYQQALGQGPQFIFQYYREEENGRGNFPPRFSGLQFPNYSSELNVNALELDDSALYLCASSFLTGDLYEQYFGPGTRLTVT.

The chain is built from TRBV4-1 and TRBJ1-5; D is possibly TRBD1 (5 bases). The CDR3 extends over 15 amino acids. Trimming took 0 bases from V and 3 from J, leaving 9 bases between them. Germline V gene sequence: CDR1 MGHRA, CDR2 YSYEKL. This CDR3 reads CASSQDPQANQPQHF. CDR3 in DNA: TGCGCCAGCAGCCAAGATCCACAGGCCAATCAGCCCCAGCATTTT.

The chain carries TRBV6-4 and TRBJ2-7; weak D call: TRBD2 (7 bases). Germline CDR1 and CDR2: MRHNA and SNTAGT. V dropped 2 bases and J dropped 1 base, with 12 bases sitting between them. CDR3 length: 15 residues. CDR3 sequence (DNA): TGTGCCAGCAGTGACCGGGGGGCGGATTCCTACGAGCAGTACTTC. Amino acid sequence: CASSDRGADSYEQYF.

The V gene is TRBV4-1, the J gene TRBJ1-2; TRBD1 is a possible D gene (5 bases). V lost 2 bases, J lost 6 bases, and 16 bases lay in between. The germline CDR1 and CDR2 sequences are MGHRA and YSYEKL. CDR3 length equals 15 residues. The DNA of the CDR3 is TGCGCCAGCAGCCAAAGGGGTTTGGATCGGGATGGCTACACCTTC. The encoded protein is CASSQRGLDRDGYTF.

This chain joins TRBV5-1 and TRBJ2-3; a possible D gene is TRBD2 (5 bases). The length of the CDR3 is 15 residues. CDR1 is SGHRS and CDR2 is YFSETQ in the germline V gene. Trimming left V 0 bases short and J 6 bases short, with 14 bases between. CDR3 bases: TGCGCCAGCAGCTTGGCTGTTGGACTCATGGATACGCAGTATTTT. Its translation: CASSLAVGLMDTQYF.

The chain links TRBV4-2 to TRBJ2-5; 8 bases align to TRBD1. The germline CDR1 and CDR2 sequences are LGHNA and YNFKEQ. The CDR3 totals 16 residues. The J segment lost 4 bases and the V segment lost 1 base, leaving 8 bases of the junction unmatched. The CDR3 DNA is TGTGCCAGCAGCCAAGGGGGGACAGGAGATCCAGAGACCCAGTACTTC. This translates into CASSQGGTGDPETQYF.

The chain carries TRBV29-1 and TRBJ1-1; TRBD1 matches 8 bases. Germline CDR1 SQVTM, CDR2 ANQGSEA. V was clipped by 7 bases and J by 4 bases; unmatched bases: 5. There are 12 residues in the CDR3. The CDR3 DNA reads as TGCAGCGGCGGACAGGGAGGCACTGAAGCTTTCTTT. This sequence encodes CSGGQGGTEAFF. Together with reference TRBV29-1 and TRBJ1-1, the CDR3 gives the full variable domain: SAVISQKPSRDICQRGTSLTIQCQVDSQVTMMFWYRQQPGQSLTLIATANQGSEATYESGFVIDKFPISRPNLTFSTLTVSNMSPEDSSIYLCSGGQGGTEAFFGQGTRLTVV.

V is TRBV15 and J is TRBJ2-5; D is possibly TRBD2 (5 bases). The CDR3 has 15 residues. Trimming cost V 0 bases and J 3 bases, with 11 bases left between them. CDR1 and CDR2 (germline): LNHNV, YYDKDF (reference sequence). CDR3 sequence reads: CATSRDFGREETQYF. CDR3 nucleotides: TGTGCCACCAGCAGAGATTTTGGGCGGGAAGAGACCCAGTACTTC.

J is TRBJ1-5 and V is TRBV6-1; D gene uncertain. The germline V gene has CDR1 MNHNS and CDR2 SASEGT. CDR3 size: 11 residues. V was pared by 3 bases and J by 6 bases, with 3 bases between. CDR3 bases: TGTGCCAGCAGTGATAGTCAGCCCCAGCATTTT. Its protein is CASSDSQPQHF.

The chain links TRBV7-9 to TRBJ1-2; 8 bases fit TRBD1. The CDR3 runs 13 residues. CDR1 SEHNR and CDR2 FQNEAQ come from the germline V gene (reference sequence). Germline trimming cut 5 bases from V and 6 bases from J; bases unmatched to any gene: 5. DNA for the CDR3: TGTGCCAGCAGCCTGACAGGGGACGATGGCTACACCTTC. Protein: CASSLTGDDGYTF.

The chain employs TRBV18 and TRBJ1-1; 8 bases line up with TRBD1. Germline lookup yields CDR1 KGHSH and CDR2 LQKENI. This CDR3 has 16 amino acids. J gave up 2 bases and V 3 bases, and 8 bases lay outside the gene matches. The CDR3 coding sequence is TGTGCCAGCTCACCGCGACCGGGACAGGATAACACTGAAGCTTTCTTT. Translation: CASSPRPGQDNTEAFF.

The CDR3 bases are TGCGCCAGCAGGCCGGGACAGGATAACTATGGCTACACCTTC. Its translation is CASRPGQDNYGYTF. V is TRBV5-1 and J is TRBJ1-2; 8 bases are shared with TRBD1. Germline CDR1 and CDR2: SGHRS and YFSETQ. The CDR3 is made up of 14 amino acids. With 5 bases clipped from V and 1 base from J, the junction kept 4 bases outside the gene matches.

The chain is built from TRBV30 and TRBJ1-4, with 7 bases identical to TRBD1. V shed 3 bases, J shed 8 bases, and the junction held 18 bases outside the gene matches. The germline V gene has CDR1 GTSNPN and CDR2 SVGIG (reference sequence). The CDR3 is 17 residues long. The CDR3 sequence: CAWSVPRGGNREEKLFF. The CDR3 DNA is TGTGCCTGGAGCGTCCCGCGAGGGGGCAATAGAGAGGAAAAACTGTTTTTT.

The V call is TRBV21-1, the J call TRBJ2-3; TRBD2, the table's D call, lacks a check against the DNA. TRBV21-1 is marked as a pseudogene. The length of the CDR3 is 16 residues. The CDR3 reads CASSIRERGYTDTQYF. The CDR3 DNA reads TGTGCCAGCAGCATCCGGGAGCGGGGGTACACAGATACGCAGTATTTT.

The chain joins TRBV7-9 to TRBJ2-7; weak D call: TRBD1 (6 bases). The length of the CDR3 is 14 residues. V shed 1 base and J shed 4 bases, with 11 bases lying between them. Germline values: CDR1 SEHNR, CDR2 FQNEAQ (reference sequence). CDR3 residues: CASSLEFRGYEQYF. CDR3 in DNA: TGTGCCAGCAGCTTAGAGTTCAGGGGTTACGAGCAGTACTTC.

The chain recombines TRBV5-6 with TRBJ2-4; D possibly corresponds to TRBD2 (6 bases). This CDR3 comprises 13 residues. Germline assignment: CDR1 SGHDT and CDR2 YYEEEE. Trimming stripped 0 bases from V and 11 bases from J, with 12 bases between. CDR3 residues: CASSLGAGTVQYF. In nucleotides, the CDR3 is TGTGCCAGCAGCTTGGGGGCCGGGACTGTTCAGTACTTC.